A selection of T cell receptor beta chains follows, all from one sample in a study of human T cells and chemical hapten exposure. TCRdb reanalysed the RACE reads using MiXCR and keeps one entry per CDR3 protein. The sample has 71,000 or so distinct CDR3 sequences, around 10% seen once. This material consisted of whole blood, taken in connection with sensitization to the hapten diphenylcyclopropenone (DPC). These receptors all come from a woman aged 40 to 55 with alopecia areata. Some clones in this sample may be carry-over from other donors' samples. Both conserved end residues are part of each CDR3. The D gene is left open where the match is weak. The size field is filled for only some rows; it gives once, few, many or a size class.

cdr3_length	d_call	clone_size	v_call	j_call	cdr3_aa	cdr3_nt
13	-	many	TRBV20-1	TRBJ1-3	CSAPIRGEHTIYF	TGCAGTGCTCCCATAAGGGGGGAGCACACCATATATTTT
14	TRBD1	many	TRBV10-3	TRBJ2-7	CAITTGQDSYEQYF	TGTGCCATCACTACGGGACAGGACTCCTACGAGCAGTACTTC
15	-	many	TRBV20-1	TRBJ1-6	CSAYGGLPVNSPLHF	TGCAGTGCCTACGGGGGCCTCCCCGTTAATTCACCCCTCCACTTT
14	-	many	TRBV28	TRBJ2-1	CASTPTGLYNEQFF	TGTGCCAGCACTCCGACTGGACTGTACAATGAGCAGTTCTTC
14	-	many	TRBV10-2	TRBJ1-1	CASSEFQGNTEAFF	TGCGCCAGCAGTGAATTCCAGGGGAACACTGAAGCTTTCTTT
16	TRBD1	few	TRBV6-2/TRBV6-3	TRBJ1-5	CASSRGTDLGYQPQHF	TGTGCCAGCAGTCGAGGGACAGATCTCGGCTACCAGCCCCAGCATTTT
14	-	few	TRBV12-3/TRBV12-4	TRBJ1-4	CASSRGTAHEKLFF	TGTGCCAGCAGTCGAGGGACTGCACATGAAAAACTGTTTTTT
13	-	many	TRBV7-9	TRBJ2-1	CASSPQSYNEQFF	TGTGCCAGCAGCCCTCAGAGCTACAATGAGCAGTTCTTC
16	TRBD2	many	TRBV15	TRBJ2-3	CATSRAASGRSDTQYF	TGTGCCACCAGCAGAGCGGCTAGCGGGAGATCAGATACGCAGTATTTT
14	-	many	TRBV11-2	TRBJ2-1	CASSFTGAANEQFF	TGTGCCAGCAGCTTTACTGGGGCCGCCAATGAGCAGTTCTTC
15	TRBD1	many	TRBV18	TRBJ2-7	CASSPFGQGPYEQYF	TGTGCCAGCTCCCCTTTCGGACAGGGTCCCTACGAGCAGTACTTC
16	TRBD2	many	TRBV19	TRBJ2-1	CASSDERGISRDEQFF	TGTGCCAGTAGTGATGAGCGGGGGATCTCAAGGGATGAGCAGTTCTTC
16	TRBD2	-	TRBV18	TRBJ2-7	CASSPATSGAGREQYF	TGTGCCAGCTCACCCGCTACTAGCGGGGCGGGGAGGGAGCAGTACTTC
13	-	once	TRBV30	TRBJ1-5	CAWNLQAGHPQHF	TGTGCCTGGAATCTGCAGGCGGGACATCCCCAGCATTTT
15	TRBD1	many	TRBV7-2	TRBJ2-1	CASSSTGGVDNEQFF	TGTGCCAGCAGCTCGACAGGGGGTGTCGATAATGAGCAGTTCTTC
12	TRBD1	many	TRBV28	TRBJ1-2	CASSLTGTGYTF	TGTGCCAGCAGTTTGACAGGGACTGGCTACACCTTC
14	TRBD2	many	TRBV13	TRBJ2-1	CASSPGLAGFEQFF	TGTGCCAGCAGCCCGGGACTAGCGGGGTTTGAGCAGTTCTTC
13	TRBD1	many	TRBV20-1	TRBJ2-7	CSAPGTGGQGQYF	TGCAGTGCTCCCGGGACAGGGGGCCAGGGGCAGTACTTC
16	-	few	TRBV28	TRBJ2-1	CASRQGGSVLGNEQFF	TGTGCCAGCAGGCAGGGCGGGTCCGTACTCGGCAATGAGCAGTTCTTC
14	-	many	TRBV28	TRBJ1-6	CASSSRQGRSPLHF	TGTGCCAGCAGTTCCCGCCAGGGACGGTCACCCCTCCACTTT
15	TRBD1	-	TRBV20-1	TRBJ1-6	CSARDWGTGDSPLHF	TGCAGTGCTAGAGATTGGGGGACAGGGGATTCACCCCTCCACTTT
14	TRBD1	-	TRBV7-2	TRBJ2-5	CASSPWGQLETQYF	TGTGCCAGCAGCCCCTGGGGACAGTTGGAGACCCAGTACTTC
12	-	many	TRBV6-6	TRBJ1-5	CASSYAGQPQHF	TGTGCCAGCAGTTACGCGGGGCAGCCCCAGCATTTT
14	TRBD1	-	TRBV20-1	TRBJ1-5	CSAQTGAVGQPQHF	TGCAGTGCCCAAACAGGGGCGGTGGGTCAGCCCCAGCATTTT
14	TRBD1	many	TRBV20-1	TRBJ1-1	CSANGPDRETEAFF	TGCAGTGCTAACGGCCCCGACAGGGAGACTGAAGCTTTCTTT
16	-	few	TRBV12-5	TRBJ1-5	CASGLPGVSVYQPQHF	TGTGCTAGTGGTTTGCCAGGGGTTTCCGTCTATCAGCCCCAGCATTTT
16	-	many	TRBV5-8	TRBJ1-5	CASSPRTGNPNQPQHF	TGTGCCAGCAGCCCGCGAACAGGGAACCCCAATCAGCCCCAGCATTTT
15	TRBD1	-	TRBV20-1	TRBJ1-1	CSAEGALVGNTEAFF	TGCAGTGCTGAGGGGGCTTTAGTGGGGAACACTGAAGCTTTCTTT
15	TRBD2	few	TRBV10-2	TRBJ2-1	CASSEGSGGLDEQFF	TGCGCCAGCAGTGAGGGTAGCGGGGGGTTGGATGAGCAGTTCTTC
12	-	few	TRBV6-2/TRBV6-3	TRBJ2-1	CASSYSWNEQFF	TGTGCCAGCAGTTACTCATGGAATGAGCAGTTCTTC
15	TRBD2	many	TRBV6-1	TRBJ2-5	CASNERGSYQETQYF	TGTGCCAGCAATGAGCGGGGTTCGTACCAAGAGACCCAGTACTTC
15	-	-	TRBV12-3/TRBV12-4	TRBJ2-4	CASSFYTGQGDIQYF	TGTGCCAGCAGTTTCTATACAGGGCAGGGAGACATTCAGTACTTC
12	-	few	TRBV4-3	TRBJ2-7	CASSRGDGEQYF	TGCGCCAGCAGCCGGGGAGACGGCGAGCAGTACTTC
16	TRBD1	few	TRBV18	TRBJ2-7	CASSPVTGGIAYEQYF	TGTGCCAGCTCACCGGTAACAGGGGGTATCGCCTACGAGCAGTACTTC
15	TRBD1	many	TRBV6-4	TRBJ1-1	CASSDGTGGESEAFF	TGTGCCAGCAGTGACGGAACAGGGGGCGAGTCTGAAGCTTTCTTT
16	-	many	TRBV19	TRBJ2-1	CASSILRGEGVNEQFF	TGTGCCAGTAGTATTTTGAGGGGCGAAGGTGTCAATGAGCAGTTCTTC
15	-	many	TRBV2	TRBJ2-7	CASSSRDWDGSEQYF	TGTGCCAGCAGCTCCCGGGACTGGGATGGGTCGGAGCAGTACTTC
14	-	many	TRBV5-1	TRBJ1-5	CASSLGTGLQPQHF	TGCGCCAGCAGCTTGGGTACAGGGTTACAGCCCCAGCATTTT
15	TRBD2	many	TRBV20-1	TRBJ2-3	CSARALAGGPGTQYF	TGCAGTGCTAGAGCACTAGCGGGGGGGCCAGGTACGCAGTATTTT
10	-	many	TRBV29-1	TRBJ1-1	CSVADTEAFF	TGCAGCGTAGCGGACACTGAAGCTTTCTTT
16	-	many	TRBV6-2/TRBV6-3	TRBJ1-5	CASSYFEGIGNQPQHF	TGTGCCAGTAGTTACTTCGAGGGAATAGGCAATCAGCCCCAGCATTTT
17	TRBD2	few	TRBV4-1	TRBJ2-1	CASSQDLLAGGYNEQFF	TGCGCCAGCAGCCAAGATCTTTTAGCGGGGGGTTACAATGAGCAGTTCTTC